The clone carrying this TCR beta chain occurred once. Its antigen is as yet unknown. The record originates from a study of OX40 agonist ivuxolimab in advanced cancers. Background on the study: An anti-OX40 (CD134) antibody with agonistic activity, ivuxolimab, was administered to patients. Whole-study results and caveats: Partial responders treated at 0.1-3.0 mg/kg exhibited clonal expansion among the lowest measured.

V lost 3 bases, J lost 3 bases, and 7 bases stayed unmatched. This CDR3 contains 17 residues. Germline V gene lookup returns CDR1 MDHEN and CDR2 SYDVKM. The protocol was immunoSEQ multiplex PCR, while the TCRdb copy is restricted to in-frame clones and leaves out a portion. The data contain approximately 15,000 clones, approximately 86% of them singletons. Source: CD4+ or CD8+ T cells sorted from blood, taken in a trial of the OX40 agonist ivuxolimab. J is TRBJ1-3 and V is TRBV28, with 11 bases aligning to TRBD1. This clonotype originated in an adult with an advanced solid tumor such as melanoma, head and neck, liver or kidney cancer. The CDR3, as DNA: TGTGCCAGCAGTTTCCTCGGACAGGGGGCGCTTGGAAACACCATATATTTT. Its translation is CASSFLGQGALGNTIYF.